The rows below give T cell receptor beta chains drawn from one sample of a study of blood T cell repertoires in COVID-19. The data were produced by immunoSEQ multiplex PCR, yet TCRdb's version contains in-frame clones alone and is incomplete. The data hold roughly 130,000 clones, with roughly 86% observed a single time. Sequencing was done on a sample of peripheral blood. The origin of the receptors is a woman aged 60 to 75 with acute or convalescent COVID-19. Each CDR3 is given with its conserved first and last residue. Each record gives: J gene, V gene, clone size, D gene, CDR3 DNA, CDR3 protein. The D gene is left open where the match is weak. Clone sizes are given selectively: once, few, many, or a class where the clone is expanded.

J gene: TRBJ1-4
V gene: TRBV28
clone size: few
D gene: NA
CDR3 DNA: TGTGCCAGCAGAGAACAGGGTTGGCGGAATGAAAAACTGTTTTTT
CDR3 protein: CASREQGWRNEKLFF

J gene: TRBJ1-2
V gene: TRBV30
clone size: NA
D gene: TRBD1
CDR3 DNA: TGTGCCTGGAGTAGGGGGCTCGCCTCTGGCTACACCTTC
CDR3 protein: CAWSRGLASGYTF

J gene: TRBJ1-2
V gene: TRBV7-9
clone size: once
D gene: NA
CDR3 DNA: TGTGCCAGCAGCTTAGGAGCGTTCTATGGCTACACCTTC
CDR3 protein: CASSLGAFYGYTF

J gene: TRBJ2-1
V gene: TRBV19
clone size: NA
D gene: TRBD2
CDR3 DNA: TGTGCCAGTAGTCTTAGCGGGAGCTCCTACAATGAGCAGTTCTTC
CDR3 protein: CASSLSGSSYNEQFF

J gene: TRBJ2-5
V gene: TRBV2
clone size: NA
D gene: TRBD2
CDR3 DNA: TGTGCCTCGAGGGGCGCTAGCGGGAGTAGGGGAGAGACCCAGTACTTC
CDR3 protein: CASRGASGSRGETQYF

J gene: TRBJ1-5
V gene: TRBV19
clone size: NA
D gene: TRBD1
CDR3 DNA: TGTGCCAGTAGTTACAGGGGAAGGGATCAGCCCCAGCATTTT
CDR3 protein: CASSYRGRDQPQHF

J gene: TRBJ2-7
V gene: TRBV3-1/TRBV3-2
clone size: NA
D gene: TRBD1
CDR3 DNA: TGTGCCAGCAGCCATGGGACAGCCTACGAGCAGTACTTC
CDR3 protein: CASSHGTAYEQYF

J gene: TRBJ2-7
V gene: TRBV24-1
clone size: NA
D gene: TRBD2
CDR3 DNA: TGTGCCATACAGCCCTTGGGACTAGCGGAGACCTACGAGCAGTACTTC
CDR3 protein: CAIQPLGLAETYEQYF

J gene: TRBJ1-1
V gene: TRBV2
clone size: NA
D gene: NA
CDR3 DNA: TGTGCCAGCACCCTAGGAGGGAACACTGAAGCTTTCTTT
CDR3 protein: CASTLGGNTEAFF

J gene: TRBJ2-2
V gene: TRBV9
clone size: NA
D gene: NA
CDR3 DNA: TGTGCCAGCAGCGTTGGAGCGGCCTACACCGGGGAGCTGTTTTTT
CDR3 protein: CASSVGAAYTGELFF

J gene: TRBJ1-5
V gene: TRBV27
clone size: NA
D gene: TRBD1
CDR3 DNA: TGTGCCAGCAGTAAAGGGTCAGGGGGTGTTTACCAGCCCCAGCATTTT
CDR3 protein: CASSKGSGGVYQPQHF

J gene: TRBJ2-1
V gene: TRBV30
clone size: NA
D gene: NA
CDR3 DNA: TGTGCCTGGAGTGGACTAGGAAGGGGTGAGCAGTTCTTC
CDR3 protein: CAWSGLGRGEQFF

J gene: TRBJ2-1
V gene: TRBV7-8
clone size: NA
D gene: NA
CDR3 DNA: TGTGCCAGCAGATATCTAAATGAGCAGTTCTTC
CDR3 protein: CASRYLNEQFF

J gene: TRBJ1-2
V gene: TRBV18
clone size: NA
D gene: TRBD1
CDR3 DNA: TGTGCCAGCTCACAAGACAGGGGACTAAACTATGGCTACACCTTC
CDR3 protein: CASSQDRGLNYGYTF

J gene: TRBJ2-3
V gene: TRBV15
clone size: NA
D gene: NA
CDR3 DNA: TGTGCCACCAGCAGAGAGTTAGGGGTGGCAGATACGCAGTATTTT
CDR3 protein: CATSRELGVADTQYF

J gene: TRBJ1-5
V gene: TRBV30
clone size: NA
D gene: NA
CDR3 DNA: TGTGCCTGGAGTGTAAAGCAGGGTCGTTATTCCAATCAGCCCCAGCATTTT
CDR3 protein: CAWSVKQGRYSNQPQHF

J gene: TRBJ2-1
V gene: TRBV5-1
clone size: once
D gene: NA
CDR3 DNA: TGCGCCAGCAGCTTGAACGGGAACCATTACAATGAGCAGTTCTTC
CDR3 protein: CASSLNGNHYNEQFF

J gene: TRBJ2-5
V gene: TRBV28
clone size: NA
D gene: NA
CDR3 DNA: TGTGCCAGCACCCCTTCCGGGGCGGGGGAGACCCAGTACTTC
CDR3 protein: CASTPSGAGETQYF

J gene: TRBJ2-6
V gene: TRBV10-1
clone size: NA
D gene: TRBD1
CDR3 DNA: TGCGCCAGCAGTAATCGAACAGGGGGCGCGGGGGCCAACGTCCTGACTTTC
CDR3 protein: CASSNRTGGAGANVLTF

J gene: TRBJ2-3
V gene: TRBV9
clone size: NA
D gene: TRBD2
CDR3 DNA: TGTGCCAGCAGCGTGGGGACTAGCGACGACACAGATACGCAGTATTTT
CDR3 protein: CASSVGTSDDTDTQYF

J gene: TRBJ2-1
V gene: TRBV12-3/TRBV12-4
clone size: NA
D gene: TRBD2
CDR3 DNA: TGTGCCAGCAGTTGGACTAGGAATGAGCAGTTCTTC
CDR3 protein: CASSWTRNEQFF

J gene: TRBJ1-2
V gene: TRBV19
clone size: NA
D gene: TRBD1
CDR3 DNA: TGTGCCAGTAGCCCCGGGACAGAATATGGCTACACCTTC
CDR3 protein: CASSPGTEYGYTF

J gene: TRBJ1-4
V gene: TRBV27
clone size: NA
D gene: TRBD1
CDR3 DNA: TGTGCCAGCAGTTTCAGACAGGGAGCTAATGAAAAACTGTTTTTT
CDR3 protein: CASSFRQGANEKLFF

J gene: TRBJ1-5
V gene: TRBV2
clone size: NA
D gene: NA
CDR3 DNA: TGTGCCAGCAGGTGGACCTTATCGGGACAGCCCCAGCATTTT
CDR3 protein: CASRWTLSGQPQHF

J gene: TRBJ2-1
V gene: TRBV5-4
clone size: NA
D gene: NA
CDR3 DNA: TGTGCCAGCAGCTTCTTTGGGGGGAGTAAGGAGCAGCTCTTC
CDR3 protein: CASSFFGGSKEQLF

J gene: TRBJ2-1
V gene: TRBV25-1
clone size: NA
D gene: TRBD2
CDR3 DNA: TGTGCCAGCAGTGCCCCGGGACTAGCGGGACTCCTGGGTGAGCAGTTCTTC
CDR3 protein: CASSAPGLAGLLGEQFF

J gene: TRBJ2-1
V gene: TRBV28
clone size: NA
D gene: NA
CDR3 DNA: TGTGCCAGCTCTGTTCTCTATGAGCAGTTCTTC
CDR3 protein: CASSVLYEQFF

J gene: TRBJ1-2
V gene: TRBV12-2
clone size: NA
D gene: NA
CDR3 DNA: TGTGCAAGTCGCGTGGACAGGGACCTAGGCTCTTGGATATGGAACTATGGCTACACCTTC
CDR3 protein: CASRVDRDLGSWIWNYGYTF

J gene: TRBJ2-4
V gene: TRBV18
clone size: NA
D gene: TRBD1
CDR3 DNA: TGTGCCAGCTCACCACGGCAGGGGGTGGCCAAAAACATTCAGTACTTC
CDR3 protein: CASSPRQGVAKNIQYF

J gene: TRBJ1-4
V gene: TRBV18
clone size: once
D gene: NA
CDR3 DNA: TGTGCCAGCTCGGCGGGGGCAACTAATGAAAAACTGTTTTTT
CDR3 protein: CASSAGATNEKLFF

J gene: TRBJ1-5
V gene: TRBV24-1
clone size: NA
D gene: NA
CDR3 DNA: TGTGCCACCAGTGATTCGGGACTCGGACAGCCCCAGCATTTT
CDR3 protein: CATSDSGLGQPQHF

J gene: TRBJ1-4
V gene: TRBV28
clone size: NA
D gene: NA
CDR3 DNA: TGTGCCAGCTTCTCTCCGAATGAAAAACTGTTTTTT
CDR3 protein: CASFSPNEKLFF

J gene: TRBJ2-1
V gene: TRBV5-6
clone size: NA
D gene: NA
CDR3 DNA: TGTGCCAGCAGCTTGGGGGCCCGCTCCTACAATGAGCAGTTCTTC
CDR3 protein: CASSLGARSYNEQFF

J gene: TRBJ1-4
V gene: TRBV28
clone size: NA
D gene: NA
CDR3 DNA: TGTGCCAGCAGTTCCAGGAATGAAAAACTGTTTTTT
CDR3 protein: CASSSRNEKLFF

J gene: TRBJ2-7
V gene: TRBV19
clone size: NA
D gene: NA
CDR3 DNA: TGTGCCAGTAGTATAGAGGGTACTAGCTACGAGCAGTACTTC
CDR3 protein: CASSIEGTSYEQYF

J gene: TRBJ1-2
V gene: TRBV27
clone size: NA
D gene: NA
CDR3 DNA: TGTGCCAGCAGTTTGCGATTCCAGGGGTATGGCTACACCTTC
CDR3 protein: CASSLRFQGYGYTF

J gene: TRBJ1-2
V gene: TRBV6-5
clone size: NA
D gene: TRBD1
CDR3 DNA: TGTGCCAGCAGTTACGGGCAGGGGGCAGGCTACACCTTC
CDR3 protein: CASSYGQGAGYTF

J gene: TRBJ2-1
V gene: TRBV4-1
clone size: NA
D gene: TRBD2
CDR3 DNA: TGCGCCAGCAGCCCCCCTAGCGGGAGCGTCAATGAGCAGTTCTTC
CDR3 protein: CASSPPSGSVNEQFF

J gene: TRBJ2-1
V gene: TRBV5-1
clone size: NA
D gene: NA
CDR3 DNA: TGCGCCAGCTGCGAGTGGACTATAGGTAATGAGCAGTTCTTC
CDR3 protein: CASCEWTIGNEQFF

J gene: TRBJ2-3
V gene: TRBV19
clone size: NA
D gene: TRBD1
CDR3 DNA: TGTGCCAGTAGTATAAACAGGGGTACTTCATATACGCAGTATTTT
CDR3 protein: CASSINRGTSYTQYF

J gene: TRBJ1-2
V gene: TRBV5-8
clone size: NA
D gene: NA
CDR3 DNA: TGTGCCAGCAGCTTGAATTCAGGGGATGGCTACACCTTC
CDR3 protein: CASSLNSGDGYTF

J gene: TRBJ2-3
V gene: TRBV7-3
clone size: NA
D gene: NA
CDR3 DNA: TGTGCCAGCAGCCCTGGGGGGGCAGCTAGCACAGATACGCAGTATTTT
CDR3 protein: CASSPGGAASTDTQYF

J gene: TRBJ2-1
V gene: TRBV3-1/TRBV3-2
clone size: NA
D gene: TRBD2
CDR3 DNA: TGTGCCAGCAGTTTCGGGACTAGCTGGTTCTTC
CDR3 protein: CASSFGTSWFF

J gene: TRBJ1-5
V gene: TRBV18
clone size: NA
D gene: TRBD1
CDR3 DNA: TGTGCCAGCTCACCAAAAACAGGGGCGGGTCAGCCCCAGCATTTT
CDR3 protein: CASSPKTGAGQPQHF

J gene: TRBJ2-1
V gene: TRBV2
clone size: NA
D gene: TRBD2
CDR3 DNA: TGTGCCAGCAGACTAGCGGGAGGGTTAGTTGGTAATGAGCAGTTCTTC
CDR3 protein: CASRLAGGLVGNEQFF

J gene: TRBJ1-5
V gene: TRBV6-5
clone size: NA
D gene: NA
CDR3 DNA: TGTGCCAGCAGTAAGCAGGGGAGTCAGCCCCAGCATTTT
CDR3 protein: CASSKQGSQPQHF

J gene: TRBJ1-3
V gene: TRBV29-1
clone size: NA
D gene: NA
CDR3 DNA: TGCAGCGTTCGGTGGGCAGGGCGAAGAAACACCATATATTTT
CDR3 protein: CSVRWAGRRNTIYF

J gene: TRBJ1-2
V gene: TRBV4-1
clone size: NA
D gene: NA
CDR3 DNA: TGCGCCAGCAGCCAAGATCCCGGTGGCTACACCTTC
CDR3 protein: CASSQDPGGYTF

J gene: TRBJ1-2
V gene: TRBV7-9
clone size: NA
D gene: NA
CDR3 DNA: TGTGCCAGCAGCTTAGTTAACACAGGGATCTATGGCTACACCTTC
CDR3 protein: CASSLVNTGIYGYTF

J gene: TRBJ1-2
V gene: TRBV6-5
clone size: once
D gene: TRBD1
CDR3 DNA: TGTGCCGCAAGTCAGGGGGCTTTAAACTATGGCTACACCTTC
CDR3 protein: CAASQGALNYGYTF

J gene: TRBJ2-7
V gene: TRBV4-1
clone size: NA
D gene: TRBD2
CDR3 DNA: TGCGCCAGCAGCCAGGGGACTAGCGGGATCTACGAGCAGTACTTC
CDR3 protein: CASSQGTSGIYEQYF

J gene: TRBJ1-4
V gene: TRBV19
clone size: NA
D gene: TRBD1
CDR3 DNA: TGTGCCAGTAGTGTCGGACAGGGAACTAATGAAAAACTGTTTTTT
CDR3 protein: CASSVGQGTNEKLFF

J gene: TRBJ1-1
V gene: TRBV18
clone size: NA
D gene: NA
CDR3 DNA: TGTGCCAGCTCACCACCTCCAGGGATGAACACTGAAGCTTTCTTT
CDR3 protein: CASSPPPGMNTEAFF

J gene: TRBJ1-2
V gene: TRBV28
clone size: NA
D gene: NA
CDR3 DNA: TGTGCCAGCACAAACTCATACAGGGCCGCCGGAGGCTACACCTTC
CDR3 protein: CASTNSYRAAGGYTF